This is a list of T cell receptor beta chains from one sample in a study of Ad26.COV2.S vaccination and SARS-CoV-2 variants. Profiling relied on immunoSEQ multiplex PCR, and the TCRdb table lists in-frame clones only, not all of them. This table holds more than 350,000 clones, more than 80% found once. Sequenced here: peripheral blood, sampled in a trial of Ad26.COV2.S vaccine versus placebo. The receptors shown here come from a person aged 18-60 years who received the Ad26.COV2.S COVID-19 vaccine or a placebo. CDR3s include the opening cysteine and the closing phenylalanine or tryptophan. D genes are given only for firm matches. Only some rows state a clone size, as once, few, many or a class for expanded clones.

j_call: TRBJ2-3
d_call: .
clone_size: once
v_call: TRBV9
cdr3_aa: CASTKGWRGSLDTQYF
cdr3_nt: TGTGCCAGCACGAAAGGGTGGAGGGGAAGCTTGGATACGCAGTATTTT

j_call: TRBJ2-5
d_call: TRBD1
clone_size: .
v_call: TRBV25-1
cdr3_aa: CASSGTGSETQYF
cdr3_nt: TGTGCCAGCAGTGGGACAGGGTCAGAGACCCAGTACTTC

j_call: TRBJ2-7
d_call: TRBD1
clone_size: .
v_call: TRBV7-2
cdr3_aa: CASSSGTVYEQYF
cdr3_nt: TGTGCCAGCAGCTCGGGGACAGTCTACGAGCAGTACTTC

j_call: TRBJ2-1
d_call: .
clone_size: .
v_call: TRBV3-1/TRBV3-2
cdr3_aa: CASSPGSPSYNEQFF
cdr3_nt: TGTGCCAGCAGCCCCGGGAGCCCTTCCTACAATGAGCAGTTCTTC

j_call: TRBJ1-2
d_call: .
clone_size: once
v_call: TRBV19
cdr3_aa: CASSIGQTYGYTF
cdr3_nt: TGTGCCAGTAGTATTGGCCAGACCTATGGCTACACCTTC

j_call: TRBJ1-2
d_call: .
clone_size: .
v_call: TRBV4-2
cdr3_aa: CASSQSSSEGDGYTF
cdr3_nt: TGTGCCAGCAGCCAATCCTCTAGCGAGGGGGATGGCTACACCTTC

j_call: TRBJ1-2
d_call: TRBD1
clone_size: .
v_call: TRBV6-5
cdr3_aa: CASSDRGLGGYTF
cdr3_nt: TGTGCCAGCAGCGACAGGGGCTTGGGCGGCTACACCTTC

j_call: TRBJ2-7
d_call: TRBD1
clone_size: few
v_call: TRBV19
cdr3_aa: CASSDRGRNYEQYF
cdr3_nt: TGTGCCAGTAGCGACAGGGGGCGCAACTACGAGCAGTACTTC

j_call: TRBJ1-1
d_call: TRBD1
clone_size: .
v_call: TRBV13
cdr3_aa: CASSLFRDRRSTEAFF
cdr3_nt: TGTGCCAGCAGCTTGTTCCGGGACAGGAGGAGCACTGAAGCTTTCTTT

j_call: TRBJ2-3
d_call: TRBD2
clone_size: once
v_call: TRBV19
cdr3_aa: CASSPTSGVFDQDTQYF
cdr3_nt: TGTGCCAGTAGCCCTACGAGCGGGGTCTTTGATCAAGATACGCAGTATTTT

j_call: TRBJ1-5
d_call: TRBD1
clone_size: .
v_call: TRBV12-3/TRBV12-4
cdr3_aa: CASRGTGDQPQHF
cdr3_nt: TGTGCCAGCCGAGGGACAGGAGATCAGCCCCAGCATTTT

j_call: TRBJ2-7
d_call: .
clone_size: .
v_call: TRBV9
cdr3_aa: CASSGQSYEQYF
cdr3_nt: TGTGCCAGCAGCGGACAGTCCTACGAGCAGTACTTC

j_call: TRBJ1-2
d_call: .
clone_size: .
v_call: TRBV6-2/TRBV6-3
cdr3_aa: CASSDDSQALVLPF
cdr3_nt: TGTGCCAGCAGTGACGACTCACAGGCCCTGGTTCTCCCCTTC

j_call: TRBJ2-1
d_call: .
clone_size: .
v_call: TRBV24-1
cdr3_aa: CATSARTTSPYNEQFF
cdr3_nt: TGTGCCACCAGTGCAAGGACTACCTCCCCCTACAATGAGCAGTTCTTC

j_call: TRBJ1-1
d_call: .
clone_size: many
v_call: TRBV6-5
cdr3_aa: CASPRTDPNTEAFF
cdr3_nt: TGTGCCAGCCCTAGGACAGACCCCAACACTGAAGCTTTCTTT

j_call: TRBJ2-7
d_call: TRBD2
clone_size: .
v_call: TRBV7-2
cdr3_aa: CASSLAGGNQQYF
cdr3_nt: TGTGCCAGCAGCTTGGCGGGAGGGAATCAGCAGTACTTC

j_call: TRBJ2-7
d_call: .
clone_size: .
v_call: TRBV29-1
cdr3_aa: CSVARTVPYEQYF
cdr3_nt: TGCAGCGTTGCGAGGACGGTCCCCTACGAGCAGTACTTC

j_call: TRBJ2-5
d_call: TRBD1
clone_size: once
v_call: TRBV7-9
cdr3_aa: CASSFGQGWETQYF
cdr3_nt: TGTGCCAGCAGCTTCGGACAGGGATGGGAGACCCAGTACTTC

j_call: TRBJ1-1
d_call: TRBD1
clone_size: .
v_call: TRBV25-1
cdr3_aa: CASTGQGNTEAFF
cdr3_nt: TGTGCCAGCACGGGACAGGGGAACACTGAAGCTTTCTTT

j_call: TRBJ2-4
d_call: .
clone_size: .
v_call: TRBV4-3
cdr3_aa: CASSQDRTSSKNIQYF
cdr3_nt: TGCGCCAGCAGCCAAGATCGCACTAGCAGCAAAAACATTCAGTACTTC

j_call: TRBJ2-3
d_call: TRBD1
clone_size: .
v_call: TRBV29-1
cdr3_aa: CSVITGTATDTQYF
cdr3_nt: TGCAGCGTCATTACCGGGACAGCGACAGATACGCAGTATTTT

j_call: TRBJ1-5
d_call: .
clone_size: .
v_call: TRBV24-1
cdr3_aa: CATSIDGDQPQHF
cdr3_nt: TGTGCCACCAGTATCGACGGGGATCAGCCCCAGCATTTT

j_call: TRBJ2-1
d_call: TRBD2
clone_size: .
v_call: TRBV11-3
cdr3_aa: CASSSRASGAYNEQFF
cdr3_nt: TGTGCCAGCAGCTCACGGGCTAGCGGGGCCTACAATGAGCAGTTCTTC

j_call: TRBJ1-1
d_call: TRBD1
clone_size: .
v_call: TRBV3-1/TRBV3-2
cdr3_aa: CASSRRQGWNTEAFF
cdr3_nt: TGTGCCAGCAGCCGAAGACAGGGTTGGAACACTGAAGCTTTCTTT

j_call: TRBJ2-7
d_call: .
clone_size: .
v_call: TRBV6-5
cdr3_aa: CASSYSITGFDYEQYF
cdr3_nt: TGTGCCAGCAGTTACTCGATAACAGGGTTTGATTACGAGCAGTACTTC

j_call: TRBJ2-6
d_call: TRBD1
clone_size: .
v_call: TRBV15
cdr3_aa: CATSRGQGAFSGANVLTF
cdr3_nt: TGTGCCACCAGCAGAGGGCAGGGGGCTTTTTCTGGGGCCAACGTCCTGACTTTC

j_call: TRBJ2-1
d_call: .
clone_size: .
v_call: TRBV6-5
cdr3_aa: CASSPTIENNEQFF
cdr3_nt: TGTGCCAGCAGCCCCACAATTGAAAACAATGAGCAGTTCTTC

j_call: TRBJ2-7
d_call: TRBD1
clone_size: .
v_call: TRBV4-1
cdr3_aa: CASSPSWTGTYEQYF
cdr3_nt: TGCGCCAGCAGCCCGAGCTGGACAGGAACCTACGAGCAGTACTTC

j_call: TRBJ2-1
d_call: .
clone_size: .
v_call: TRBV18
cdr3_aa: CASSSAGHYNEQFF
cdr3_nt: TGTGCCAGCTCATCGGCAGGCCACTACAATGAGCAGTTCTTC

j_call: TRBJ2-2
d_call: .
clone_size: .
v_call: TRBV9
cdr3_aa: CASSGGGELFF
cdr3_nt: TGTGCCAGCAGCGGCGGCGGGGAGCTGTTTTTT

j_call: TRBJ2-3
d_call: .
clone_size: .
v_call: TRBV30
cdr3_aa: CAWGLTGHTQYF
cdr3_nt: TGTGCCTGGGGGTTGACCGGTCATACGCAGTATTTT

j_call: TRBJ2-7
d_call: TRBD2
clone_size: .
v_call: TRBV5-4
cdr3_aa: CASSLEAGRDEQYF
cdr3_nt: TGTGCCAGCAGCTTGGAGGCCGGGAGGGACGAGCAGTACTTC

j_call: TRBJ2-2
d_call: .
clone_size: .
v_call: TRBV9
cdr3_aa: CASSVRLNTGELFF
cdr3_nt: TGTGCCAGCAGCGTAAGGTTGAACACCGGGGAGCTGTTTTTT

j_call: TRBJ2-7
d_call: .
clone_size: .
v_call: TRBV5-4
cdr3_aa: CASSLEGPSYEQYF
cdr3_nt: TGTGCCAGCAGCTTGGAGGGACCCTCCTACGAGCAGTACTTC

j_call: TRBJ2-7
d_call: .
clone_size: few
v_call: TRBV12-3/TRBV12-4
cdr3_aa: CASSKLREQYF
cdr3_nt: TGTGCCAGCAGTAAGCTACGCGAGCAGTACTTC

j_call: TRBJ1-1
d_call: .
clone_size: .
v_call: TRBV28
cdr3_aa: CAITGNTEAFF
cdr3_nt: TGTGCCATCACGGGGAACACTGAAGCTTTCTTT

j_call: TRBJ2-1
d_call: .
clone_size: .
v_call: TRBV5-5
cdr3_aa: CASSSPPGRDDNEQFF
cdr3_nt: TGTGCCAGCAGCTCTCCCCCGGGACGGGACGACAATGAGCAGTTCTTC

j_call: TRBJ1-3
d_call: .
clone_size: .
v_call: TRBV3-1/TRBV3-2
cdr3_aa: CASSQKQGSGNTIYF
cdr3_nt: TGTGCCAGCAGCCAAAAACAGGGCTCTGGAAACACCATATATTTT

j_call: TRBJ2-7
d_call: TRBD2
clone_size: .
v_call: TRBV5-4
cdr3_aa: CASSFGTSAYEQYF
cdr3_nt: TGTGCCAGCAGCTTCGGGACTAGCGCCTACGAGCAGTACTTC

j_call: TRBJ2-7
d_call: .
clone_size: .
v_call: TRBV11-2
cdr3_aa: CASSFPGKGGTGEQYF
cdr3_nt: TGTGCCAGCAGTTTTCCCGGTAAGGGAGGTACCGGCGAGCAGTACTTC

j_call: TRBJ1-1
d_call: .
clone_size: few
v_call: TRBV6-5
cdr3_aa: CASNSYAGYTEAFF
cdr3_nt: TGTGCCAGCAATAGTTACGCAGGGTACACTGAAGCTTTCTTT